This T cell receptor beta chain was identified during a study of cytomegalovirus exposure and HLA in healthy donors. PCR primers comprised 60 Vbeta and 13 Jbeta primers. Sequencing was performed with immunoSEQ multiplex PCR; in TCRdb, only in-frame clones are kept and a portion is missing. The sample carries about 150,000 clones, 80% recorded once. The CDR3 totals 16 residues. The ends lost 2 bases at V and 4 bases at J; junction bases unmatched: 9. From germline, CDR1 is SGDLS and CDR2 YYNGEE. This TCR was recovered from a male donor in good health and CMV-seropositive. Sequencing was performed on PBMCs. The genes are TRBV9 and TRBJ2-1, with 7 bases that match TRBD2. Here the CDR3 reads CASSVDRRELYNEQFF. Written as DNA, the CDR3 is TGTGCCAGCAGCGTTGATAGGCGGGAGTTATACAATGAGCAGTTCTTC. The whole variable domain, remainder taken from reference TRBV9 and TRBJ2-1, is DSGVTQTPKHLITATGQRVTLRCSPRSGDLSVYWYQQSLDQGLQFLIQYYNGEERAKGNILERFSAQQFPDLHSELNLSSLELGDSALYFCASSVDRRELYNEQFFGPGTRLTVL.